The present entry profiles one T cell receptor beta chain with its context. Original methodology: Counts of nucleated cells, estimated from reference gene primer amplification, were obtained. Only in-frame clones appear in the TCRdb table, and some are missing; sequencing was by immunoSEQ multiplex PCR. The V and J calls and clone size were taken over from that table, and D and trimming were inferred from the DNA. Here the sample spans 80,000 to 100,000 clones, roughly 80% being singletons. The data originate from a study of blood T cell repertoires in COVID-19. Across the study: COVID-19 samples collected from the United States, Italy and Spain covered acute and convalescent phases. PBMCs, B-cell-depleted T cells, or T cells provided the cDNA or gDNA that made up the material.

The V end lost 5 bases, the J end lost 5 bases, and 14 bases lay between the germline ends. The CDR3 contains 14 residues. Germline CDR1 SGHTA, CDR2 FQGTGA. The clonotype originates from a man aged 55-75 years with acute or convalescent COVID-19. The V and J genes are TRBV7-3 and TRBJ2-3, with a weak D call TRBD1 (6 bases). The sample was peripheral blood. The CDR3 DNA is TGTGCCAGCAGCAAACAGGGATCCGGAGATACGCAGTATTTT. It translates to CASSKQGSGDTQYF.